This T cell receptor (beta chain) derives from a study of blood T cell repertoires in COVID-19. Across the study: Researchers got acute and convalescent COVID-19 samples from the United States, Italy and Spain. T cells, B-cell-depleted T cells, or PBMCs provided the cDNA or gDNA that served as material.

Seattle researchers signed up patients amid active infection and tracked them longitudinally. The CDR3 is 14 residues long. Per the germline V gene, CDR1 is SQVTM and CDR2 is ANQGSEA. V lost 7 bases and J 6 bases, leaving 20 bases between the germline ends. As handled by the study authors: Estimated nucleated cell counts came from reference gene primer amplification. Sequencing was performed with immunoSEQ multiplex PCR; in TCRdb, only in-frame clones are kept and a portion is missing. V and J calls and clone size are copied from that table; D and trimming were computed from the DNA. The data hold over 130,000 clones, with roughly 89% observed a single time.

The TCR originated in a man in his thirties or forties with COVID-19, enrolled during active disease. The specimen sequenced was peripheral blood. This chain connects TRBV29-1 to TRBJ2-3; no firm D call. CDR3 protein: CSAPTSAPVDTQYF. The CDR3, as DNA: TGCAGCGCCCCCACGAGCGCTCCGGTGGATACGCAGTATTTT.